This TCR beta chain was recovered during a study of control samples from healthy donors and cancer patients. Sequencing was performed with immunoSEQ multiplex PCR; in TCRdb, only in-frame clones are kept and a portion is missing. The sample records under 60,000 clones, 94% being singletons. The V gene lost 0 bases and the J gene lost 0 bases, with 17 bases spanning the gap. The CDR3 has 18 residues. Germline CDR1 MNHNS, CDR2 SASEGT. Sequencing used blood. The source is a man aged 25-45 years in good health. The chain carries TRBV6-1 and TRBJ2-5; D is possibly TRBD1 or TRBD2 (5 bases each). CDR3 loop: CASSEARVRTGYQETQYF. For the CDR3, the DNA is TGTGCCAGCAGTGAAGCGAGGGTTAGAACAGGCTACCAAGAGACCCAGTACTTC.